These T cell receptor beta chains were read from a single sample in a study of metastatic and nonmetastatic thyroid tumors. Via MiXCR, TCRdb re-called the PCR reads. The profile covers 5,300 or so clones, with approximately 30% appearing a single time and 20% to 25% taken by the ten largest. Sample: adjacent normal tissue. The origin of the receptors is a female donor with papillary thyroid cancer or a benign thyroid nodule (not recorded which). Some clones in this sample may be carry-over from other donors' samples. The CDR3 runs from the conserved cysteine through the conserved F or W. The D gene is left open where the match is weak. For some rows the clone size is stated as once, few or many, or as a class when expanded; others skip it.

v_gene: TRBV20-1; abundance: NA; j_gene: TRBJ1-1; d_gene: TRBD1; CDR3nt: TGCAGGGCTAGTTCGGCAACAGGGGGCCGCACCGAAGCTTTCTTT; CDR3aa: CRASSATGGRTEAFF
v_gene: TRBV20-1; abundance: NA; j_gene: TRBJ1-5; d_gene: NA; CDR3nt: TGCAGTGCTAGAAAGGACTCGGCAGGACATCAGCCCCAGCATTTT; CDR3aa: CSARKDSAGHQPQHF
v_gene: TRBV28; abundance: many; j_gene: TRBJ1-4; d_gene: NA; CDR3nt: TGTGCCAGCAGCCTCCTAACCTCCCGGACAGCCGCAACTAATGAAAAACTGTTTTTT; CDR3aa: CASSLLTSRTAATNEKLFF
v_gene: TRBV11-2; abundance: NA; j_gene: TRBJ2-7; d_gene: NA; CDR3nt: TGTGCCAGCAGCACTACTTTCGGTACGGAGCAGTACTTC; CDR3aa: CASSTTFGTEQYF
v_gene: TRBV24-1; abundance: medium-sized; j_gene: TRBJ2-7; d_gene: NA; CDR3nt: TGTGCCACCAGTCTGGGCGGCTCCTACGAGCAGTACTTC; CDR3aa: CATSLGGSYEQYF
v_gene: TRBV5-1; abundance: NA; j_gene: TRBJ1-3; d_gene: TRBD1; CDR3nt: TGCGCCAGCAGCTTGGAATTGGGACAGGGGACCAACACCATATATTTT; CDR3aa: CASSLELGQGTNTIYF
v_gene: TRBV6-1; abundance: few; j_gene: TRBJ1-5; d_gene: NA; CDR3nt: TGTGCCAGCAGTGTTCGGAAAGGGCAGGGAAGGCAGCCCCAGCATTTT; CDR3aa: CASSVRKGQGRQPQHF
v_gene: TRBV5-1; abundance: medium-sized; j_gene: TRBJ1-1; d_gene: NA; CDR3nt: TGCGCCAGCTATTCCCAAGAGAACACTGAAGCTTTCTTT; CDR3aa: CASYSQENTEAFF
v_gene: TRBV28; abundance: large; j_gene: TRBJ2-7; d_gene: TRBD2; CDR3nt: TGTGCCAGCAGTTTATCCGGGACTACCTACGAGCAGTACTTC; CDR3aa: CASSLSGTTYEQYF
v_gene: TRBV2; abundance: large; j_gene: TRBJ1-6; d_gene: NA; CDR3nt: TGTGCCAGCACGCGTGATTCACCCCTCCACTTT; CDR3aa: CASTRDSPLHF
v_gene: TRBV6-6; abundance: NA; j_gene: TRBJ2-2; d_gene: NA; CDR3nt: TGTGCCAGCAGTTACGGTCCGACTATGGAAACCGGGGAGCTGTTTTTT; CDR3aa: CASSYGPTMETGELFF
v_gene: TRBV3-1; abundance: many; j_gene: TRBJ1-1; d_gene: NA; CDR3nt: TGTGCCAGCAGCCCCCTGATGAACACTGAAGCTTTCTTT; CDR3aa: CASSPLMNTEAFF
v_gene: TRBV6-1; abundance: few; j_gene: TRBJ2-7; d_gene: TRBD2; CDR3nt: TGTGCCAGCAGACATACTAGCGACGAGCAGTACTTC; CDR3aa: CASRHTSDEQYF
v_gene: TRBV5-1; abundance: medium-sized; j_gene: TRBJ1-4; d_gene: TRBD1; CDR3nt: TGCGCCAGCAGCTTGGGTAGGGGGCGAAGTGAAAAACTGTTTTTT; CDR3aa: CASSLGRGRSEKLFF
v_gene: TRBV6-2/TRBV6-3; abundance: NA; j_gene: TRBJ2-1; d_gene: TRBD1; CDR3nt: TGTGCGAACAGACAGGGGGTAATTGGGTACAATGGACAGTTCTTC; CDR3aa: CANRQGVIGYNGQFF
v_gene: TRBV5-6; abundance: NA; j_gene: TRBJ2-1; d_gene: TRBD2; CDR3nt: TGTGCCAGCAGCCGAAGACTAGCGGGTTCCTACAATGAGCAGTTCTTC; CDR3aa: CASSRRLAGSYNEQFF
v_gene: TRBV7-8; abundance: many; j_gene: TRBJ2-5; d_gene: TRBD2; CDR3nt: TGTGCCAGCAGTCGGACTAGCGGGGAAAAGACCCAGTACTTC; CDR3aa: CASSRTSGEKTQYF
v_gene: TRBV9; abundance: many; j_gene: TRBJ2-1; d_gene: TRBD1; CDR3nt: TGTGCCAGCAGCGTAGGGGGGACAGGAGCATACAATGAGCAGTTCTTC; CDR3aa: CASSVGGTGAYNEQFF
v_gene: TRBV7-9; abundance: NA; j_gene: TRBJ2-7; d_gene: NA; CDR3nt: TGTGCCAGCTGCTTAGATAGTCCCTACGAGCAGTACTTC; CDR3aa: CASCLDSPYEQYF
v_gene: TRBV6-1; abundance: few; j_gene: TRBJ2-7; d_gene: TRBD2; CDR3nt: TGTGCCAGCAGTGAGTCCCTAGCGGTATACCAAAGCTCCCACGAGCAGTACTTC; CDR3aa: CASSESLAVYQSSHEQYF
v_gene: TRBV15; abundance: medium-sized; j_gene: TRBJ2-5; d_gene: TRBD1; CDR3nt: TGTGCCACCAGCAGAGCCGGACAGGGGGGGCGCGAGACCCAGTACTTC; CDR3aa: CATSRAGQGGRETQYF
v_gene: TRBV4-1; abundance: NA; j_gene: TRBJ2-7; d_gene: TRBD2; CDR3nt: TGCGCCAGCAGCCAGACAGCTAGCGGGGGGACTACCTACGAGCAGTACTTC; CDR3aa: CASSQTASGGTTYEQYF
v_gene: TRBV28; abundance: few; j_gene: TRBJ2-7; d_gene: TRBD2; CDR3nt: TGTGCCAGCAGTTACCATCGGTCTAGCGGGAGAGTAGGTTACGAGCAGTACTTC; CDR3aa: CASSYHRSSGRVGYEQYF
v_gene: TRBV27; abundance: few; j_gene: TRBJ1-3; d_gene: NA; CDR3nt: TGTGCCAGCAGTTTAAGTGGGGCCGCAAACACCATATATTTT; CDR3aa: CASSLSGAANTIYF
v_gene: TRBV20-1; abundance: few; j_gene: TRBJ2-3; d_gene: NA; CDR3nt: TGCAGTGCTAGAGATACTGGACGCACAGATACGCAGTATTTT; CDR3aa: CSARDTGRTDTQYF
v_gene: TRBV30; abundance: NA; j_gene: TRBJ1-1; d_gene: TRBD1; CDR3nt: TGTGCCTGGAACAGGGGGCAGAACACTGAAGCTTTCTTT; CDR3aa: CAWNRGQNTEAFF
v_gene: TRBV5-1; abundance: once; j_gene: TRBJ2-7; d_gene: NA; CDR3nt: TGCGCCAGCAGCGCTCTAGGCCACGAGCAGTACTTC; CDR3aa: CASSALGHEQYF
v_gene: TRBV6-1; abundance: NA; j_gene: TRBJ2-1; d_gene: TRBD1; CDR3nt: TGTGCCAGCAGTCCCGGGACAGGGGGCTCCTACAATGAGCAGTTCTTC; CDR3aa: CASSPGTGGSYNEQFF
v_gene: TRBV20-1; abundance: few; j_gene: TRBJ2-7; d_gene: TRBD2; CDR3nt: TGCAGTGCTAGTGCCGGGACTAGCGGGAGTGGAAATTGGGACGAGCAGTACTTC; CDR3aa: CSASAGTSGSGNWDEQYF
v_gene: TRBV20-1; abundance: few; j_gene: TRBJ1-2; d_gene: NA; CDR3nt: TGCAGTTCCCCTTCGACAGTCTATGGCTACACCTTC; CDR3aa: CSSPSTVYGYTF